This T cell receptor (beta chain) is drawn from a study of vaccination and CD4 T cells after COVID-19. The Oncomine TCR Beta short-read assay sequenced DNA from cultured CD4+ T cells. TCRdb re-called the PCR reads with MiXCR, one entry per CDR3 protein. The repertoire holds approximately 5,000 distinct CDR3 sequences, with about 25% as singletons. Treatment noted: roughly 10-day PBMC culture with coronavirus spike peptide pools or control peptides (ViraFEST assay). Trimming left V 2 bases short and J 2 bases short, with 12 bases between. CDR1 MDHEN and CDR2 SYDVKM come from the germline V gene. The CDR3 totals 15 residues. As to this clonotype: Its specificity is not known.

The chain has TRBV28 and TRBJ1-1; D might be TRBD1 (5 bases). This receptor was obtained from a human donor who had recovered from COVID-19. The sample in question was CD4+ T cells from blood, cultured in vitro, obtained after SARS-CoV-2 vaccination. The CDR3 region is CASSLQGLGNTEAFF. In DNA form, the CDR3 reads TGTGCCAGCAGTTTACAGGGTCTGGGAAACACTGAAGCTTTCTTT.